This T cell receptor (beta chain) was found in a study of graft-versus-host responses after intestinal transplantation. Across the study: The transplants performed in recipients were multivisceral, liver-intestinal, or isolated intestinal. Tacrolimus and steroids were given for around 3 years to all recipients after anti-thymocyte globulin induction.

This clone was picked up a small number of times. The antigen is unknown. Regarding the study as a whole: There was an association between peak levels of circulating GvH clones and early post-transplant HvG declines.

Sequencing was performed with immunoSEQ multiplex PCR; in TCRdb, only in-frame clones are kept and a portion is missing. The data show under 55,000 clones, around nine tenths seen once. This CDR3 region has 15 residues. Germline V gene lookup returns CDR1 KGHSH and CDR2 LQKENI. V lost 6 bases to trimming and J lost 4 bases; unmatched junction nucleotides: 6. The sequences come from PBMCs, collected 524 days after transplant. The gene calls are TRBV18 and TRBJ2-1, with 10 bases identical to TRBD2. The sequence was obtained from a human patient who received an intestinal transplant, so some T cells may come from the graft donor. The CDR3 DNA reads as TGTGCCAGCTCGCCTACTAGCGGGACTTACAATGAGCAGTTCTTC. Its translation is CASSPTSGTYNEQFF.